The source of this T cell receptor (beta chain) is a study of shared T cell receptors in the human thymus. Measured with immunoSEQ multiplex PCR; TCRdb has only the in-frame clones, and not every one. The sample shows about 500,000 clones, approximately 80% of them seen only once. The germline V gene has CDR1 MDHEN and CDR2 SYDVKM. This CDR3 comprises 16 residues. The V end was cut by 3 bases, the J end by 0 bases, with 12 bases between. These data are also associated with another study on human thymus T cells. Turning to that study: The thymus was resected at corrective cardiac surgery. Gene usage (both V and J) appeared biased in thymic and blood repertoires.

The clonotype comes from a boy younger than two with a congenital heart defect. Sequenced input: thymocytes. The V and J genes are TRBV28 and TRBJ1-5; D is undetermined. In DNA, the CDR3 is TGTGCCAGCAGTTTTTCCCCGCGGCCTAGCAATCAGCCCCAGCATTTT. Its translation is CASSFSPRPSNQPQHF.